The present T cell receptor (beta chain) was sequenced within a study of cytomegalovirus exposure and HLA in healthy donors. Study-wide points: In vitro, three CMV-associated chains proved specific for CMV antigens.

Clones were sequenced by immunoSEQ multiplex PCR, and TCRdb holds only the in-frame ones, with some missing. The sample holds some 150,000 clones; less than 95% are singletons and the top ten take roughly 1.9%. Per germline, CDR1 SGHRS and CDR2 YFSETQ. V was clipped by 2 bases and J by 4 bases, with 17 bases between them. This CDR3 has 16 residues. With respect to this clone: The antigen remains undetermined.

The sequence came from a man between 18 and 29 years old in good health and CMV-seropositive. Sequencing used PBMCs. This chain connects TRBV5-1 to TRBJ2-3; D is possibly TRBD2 (6 bases). Written as DNA, the CDR3 is TGCGCCAGCAGCTTTACATCCGGGAGTTCTGCAGATACGCAGTATTTT. The encoded protein is CASSFTSGSSADTQYF. The complete variable domain, with remaining parts taken from reference TRBV5-1 and TRBJ2-3, reads KAGVTQTPRYLIKTRGQQVTLSCSPISGHRSVSWYQQTPGQGLQFLFEYFSETQRNKGNFPGRFSGRQFSNSRSEMNVSTLELGDSALYLCASSFTSGSSADTQYFGPGTRLTVL.